The clone carrying this T cell receptor (beta chain) was counted ten times or more. Its antigen is as yet unknown. This sample is drawn from a study of naive and memory T cell subsets. Overall study findings and caveats: Over 95% of naive TCR sequences appeared only once after error correction, unlike memory subsets.

V was cut by 3 bases and J by 5 bases, with 14 bases left in between. The CDR3 sequence is 15 residues long. The germline gives CDR1 SGHAT, CDR2 FQNNGV. Two oligonucleotides, mixed equimolar, formed the beta constant-region primer covering TRBC1 and TRBC2. The cDNA 3' end received a ligated single-stranded oligonucleotide carrying the SP2 primer and a 12-nucleotide UMI. Nested alpha and beta constant-region primers with the SP2 primer drove four PCR rounds on ligated cDNA. TCRdb ran MiXCR on the UMI-ligation and nested PCR reads and lists one entry per CDR3 protein. The table lists 75,000 to 85,000 distinct CDR3 sequences, around 12% of them singletons.

The receptor was isolated from a human donor in good health. What was sequenced was central memory CD4+ T cells from blood. The rearrangement links TRBV11-2 to TRBJ2-4, with a weak D call TRBD1 (6 bases). CDR3 coding DNA: TGTGCCAGCAGCTTGTGGGAGACAGGACAAAACATTCAGTACTTC. It is translated as CASSLWETGQNIQYF.